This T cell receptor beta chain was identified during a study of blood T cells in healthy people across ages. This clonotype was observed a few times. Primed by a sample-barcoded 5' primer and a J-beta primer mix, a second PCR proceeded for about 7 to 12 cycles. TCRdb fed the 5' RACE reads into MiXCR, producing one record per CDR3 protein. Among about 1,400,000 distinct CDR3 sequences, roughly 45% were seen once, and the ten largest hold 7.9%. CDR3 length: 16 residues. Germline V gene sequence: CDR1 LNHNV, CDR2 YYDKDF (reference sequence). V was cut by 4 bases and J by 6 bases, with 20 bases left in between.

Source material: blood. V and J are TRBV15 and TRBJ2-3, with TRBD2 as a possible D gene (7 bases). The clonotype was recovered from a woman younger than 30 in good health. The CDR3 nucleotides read TGTGCCACCAGCACAACAGGGAGGGGGGCCCTCGATACGCAGTATTTT. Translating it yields CATSTTGRGALDTQYF. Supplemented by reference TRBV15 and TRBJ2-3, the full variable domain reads DAMVIQNPRYQVTQFGKPVTLSCSQTLNHNVMYWYQQKSSQAPKLLFHYYDKDFNNEADTPDNFQSRRPNTSFCFLDIRSPGLGDTAMYLCATSTTGRGALDTQYFGPGTRLTVL.